This TCR beta chain was sequenced for a study of blood T cells in healthy people across ages. In regard to this clonotype: At one boundary the junction diverges from the germline segment, which might be a read error.

PCR was performed a second time for about 7 to 12 cycles using a sample-barcoded 5' primer and a J-beta primer mix. Unique molecular identifiers of 12 random nucleotides labeled each cDNA. In TCRdb, the 5' RACE reads were re-called with MiXCR into one record per CDR3 protein. The data show under 1 million distinct CDR3 sequences, with 44% seen just once and about 19% held by the top ten. This CDR3 comprises 11 residues. V gene TRBV12-3 or TRBV12-4 combines with J gene TRBJ2-7; D is unresolved. The receptor's source is a man in his sixties in good health. The sequencing input was blood. The CDR3 loop is CVSSSGYEQYF. DNA for the CDR3: TGTGTCAGCAGTTCGGGCTACGAGCAGTACTTC.